Shown below are 2 T cell receptor beta chains from a single sample sequenced in a study of T cell responses to AZD1222 COVID-19 vaccine. Only in-frame clones appear in the TCRdb table, and some are missing; sequencing was by immunoSEQ multiplex PCR. The table includes roughly 150,000 clones, 80% to 95% detected once. The material was peripheral blood, obtained 28 days after the second AZD1222 dose. The receptors were sampled from an adult who received the AZD1222 COVID-19 vaccine.

The chain employs TRBV7-9 and TRBJ2-4, with D unclear. Trimming took 1 base from V and 8 from J, leaving 12 bases between them. The CDR3 has 14 amino acids. Germline V gene data show CDR1 as SEHNR and CDR2 as FQNEAQ (reference sequence). The CDR3 DNA is TGTGCCAGCAGCTTAGGGACCGTCGTGGACATTCAGTACTTC. It specifies CASSLGTVVDIQYF. Variable domain in full (rest from reference TRBV7-9 and TRBJ2-4): DTGVSQNPRHKITKRGQNVTFRCDPISEHNRLYWYRQTLGQGPEFLTYFQNEAQLEKSRLLSDRFSAERPKGSFSTLEIQRTEQGDSAMYLCASSLGTVVDIQYFGAGTRLSVL.

A few counts support this clone. The V gene is TRBV2, the J gene TRBJ1-4; 8 bases align to TRBD1. CDR3 length equals 14 residues. Unmatched junction bases numbered 3, after V lost 4 bases and J lost 5 bases. Looked up from germline, CDR1 is SNHLY and CDR2 is FYNNEI. The CDR3 DNA reads TGTGCCAGCAGTGGGACAGGGAAAAATGAAAAACTGTTTTTT. Its translation is CASSGTGKNEKLFF.